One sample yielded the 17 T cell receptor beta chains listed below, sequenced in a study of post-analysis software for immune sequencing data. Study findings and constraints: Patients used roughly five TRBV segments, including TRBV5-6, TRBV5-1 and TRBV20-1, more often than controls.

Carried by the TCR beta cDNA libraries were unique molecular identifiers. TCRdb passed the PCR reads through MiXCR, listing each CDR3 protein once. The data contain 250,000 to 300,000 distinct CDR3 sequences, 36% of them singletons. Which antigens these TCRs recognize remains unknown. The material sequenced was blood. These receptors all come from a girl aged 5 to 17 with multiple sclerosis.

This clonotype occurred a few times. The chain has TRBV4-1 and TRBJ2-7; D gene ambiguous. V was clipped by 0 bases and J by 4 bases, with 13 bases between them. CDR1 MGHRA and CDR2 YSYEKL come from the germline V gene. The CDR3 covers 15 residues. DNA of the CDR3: TGCGCCAGCAGCCAAGATCTGGGCGATTCATACGAGCAGTACTTC. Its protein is CASSQDLGDSYEQYF.

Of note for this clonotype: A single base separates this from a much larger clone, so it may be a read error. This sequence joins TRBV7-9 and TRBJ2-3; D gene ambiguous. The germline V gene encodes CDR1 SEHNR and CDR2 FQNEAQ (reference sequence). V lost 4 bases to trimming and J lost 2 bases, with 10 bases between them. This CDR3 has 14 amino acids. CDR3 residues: CASSSHVATDTQYF. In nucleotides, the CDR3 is TGTGCCAGCAGCTCACACGTCGCCACAGATACGCAGTATTTT.

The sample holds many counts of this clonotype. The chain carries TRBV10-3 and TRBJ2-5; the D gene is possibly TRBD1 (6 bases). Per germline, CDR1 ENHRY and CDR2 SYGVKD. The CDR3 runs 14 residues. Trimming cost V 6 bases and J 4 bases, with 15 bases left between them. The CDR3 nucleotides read TGTGCCATCAGCGACCAGGACAGATTAGAGACCCAGTACTTC. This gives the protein CAISDQDRLETQYF.

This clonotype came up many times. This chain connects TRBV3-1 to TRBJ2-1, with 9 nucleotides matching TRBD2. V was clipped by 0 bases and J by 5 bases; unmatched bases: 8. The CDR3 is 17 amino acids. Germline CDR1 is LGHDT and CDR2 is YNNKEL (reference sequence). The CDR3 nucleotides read TGTGCCAGCAGCCAAGATCCGGCGCTAGCGGGGAACAATGAGCAGTTCTTC. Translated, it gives CASSQDPALAGNNEQFF.

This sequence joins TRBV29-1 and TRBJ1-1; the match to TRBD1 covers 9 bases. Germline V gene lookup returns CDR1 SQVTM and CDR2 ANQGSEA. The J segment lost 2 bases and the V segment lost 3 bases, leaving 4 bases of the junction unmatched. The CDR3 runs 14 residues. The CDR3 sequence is CSVEGTGSNTEAFF. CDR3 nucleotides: TGCAGCGTTGAGGGGACAGGGTCAAACACTGAAGCTTTCTTT.

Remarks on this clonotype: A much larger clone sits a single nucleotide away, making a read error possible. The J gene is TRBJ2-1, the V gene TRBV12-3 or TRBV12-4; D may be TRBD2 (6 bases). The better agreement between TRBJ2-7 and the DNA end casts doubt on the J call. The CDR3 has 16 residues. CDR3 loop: CASSFARGPSYNEQYF. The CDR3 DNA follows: TGTGCCAGCAGTTTCGCGCGGGGCCCGTCCTACAATGAGCAGTACTTC.

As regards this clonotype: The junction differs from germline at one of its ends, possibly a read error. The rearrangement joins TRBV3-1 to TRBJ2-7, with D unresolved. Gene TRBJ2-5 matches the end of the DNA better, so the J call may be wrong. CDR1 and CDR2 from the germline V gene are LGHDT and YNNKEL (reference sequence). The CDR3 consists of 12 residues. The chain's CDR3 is CTSTAPGETQYF. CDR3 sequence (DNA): TGTACCAGCACCGCCCCCGGGGAGACCCAGTACTTC.

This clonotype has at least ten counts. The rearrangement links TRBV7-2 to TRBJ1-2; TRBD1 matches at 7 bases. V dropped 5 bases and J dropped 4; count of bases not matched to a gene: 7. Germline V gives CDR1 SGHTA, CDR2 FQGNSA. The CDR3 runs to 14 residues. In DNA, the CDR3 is TGTGCCAGCAGCCGGACAGGATTTAGCTATGGCTACACCTTC. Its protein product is CASSRTGFSYGYTF.

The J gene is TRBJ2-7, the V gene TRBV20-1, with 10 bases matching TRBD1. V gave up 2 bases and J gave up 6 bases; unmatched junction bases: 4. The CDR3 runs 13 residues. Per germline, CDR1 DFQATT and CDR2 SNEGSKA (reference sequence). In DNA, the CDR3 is TGCAGTGCTAGACAGGGACAGGGGACCGAGCAGTACTTC. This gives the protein CSARQGQGTEQYF.

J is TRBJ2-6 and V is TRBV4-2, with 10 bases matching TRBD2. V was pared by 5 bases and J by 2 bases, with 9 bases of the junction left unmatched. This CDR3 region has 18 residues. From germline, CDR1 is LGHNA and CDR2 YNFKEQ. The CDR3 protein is CASSEASLAGAGANVLTF. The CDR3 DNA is TGTGCCAGCAGCGAAGCGTCCCTAGCGGGAGCTGGGGCCAACGTCCTGACTTTC.

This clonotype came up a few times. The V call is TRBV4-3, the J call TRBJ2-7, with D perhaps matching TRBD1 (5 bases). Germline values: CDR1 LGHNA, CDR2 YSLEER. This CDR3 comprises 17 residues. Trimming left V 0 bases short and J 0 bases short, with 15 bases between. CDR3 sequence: CASSQDRLTADSYEQYF. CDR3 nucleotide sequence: TGCGCCAGCAGCCAAGATCGTTTGACAGCTGACTCCTACGAGCAGTACTTC.

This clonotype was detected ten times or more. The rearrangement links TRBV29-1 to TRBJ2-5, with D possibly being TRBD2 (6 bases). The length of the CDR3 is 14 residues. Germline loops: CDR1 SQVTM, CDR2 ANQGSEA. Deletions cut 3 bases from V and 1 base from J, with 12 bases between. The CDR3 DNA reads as TGCAGCGTTGAGCGGGACCTCATCCAAGAGACCCAGTACTTC. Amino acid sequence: CSVERDLIQETQYF.

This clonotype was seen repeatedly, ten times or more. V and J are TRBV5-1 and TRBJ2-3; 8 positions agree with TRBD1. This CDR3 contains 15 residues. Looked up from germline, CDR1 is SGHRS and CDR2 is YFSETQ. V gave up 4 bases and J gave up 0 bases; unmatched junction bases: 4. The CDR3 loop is CASSPGGISTDTQYF. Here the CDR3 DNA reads TGCGCCAGCAGCCCAGGGGGCATTAGCACAGATACGCAGTATTTT. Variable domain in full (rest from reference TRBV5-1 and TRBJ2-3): KAGVTQTPRYLIKTRGQQVTLSCSPISGHRSVSWYQQTPGQGLQFLFEYFSETQRNKGNFPGRFSGRQFSNSRSEMNVSTLELGDSALYLCASSPGGISTDTQYFGPGTRLTVL.

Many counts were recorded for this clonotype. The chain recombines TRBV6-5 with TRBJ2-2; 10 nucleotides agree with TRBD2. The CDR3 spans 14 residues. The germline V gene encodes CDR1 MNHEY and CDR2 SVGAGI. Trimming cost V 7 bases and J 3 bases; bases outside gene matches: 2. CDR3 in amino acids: CASKGLADTGELFF. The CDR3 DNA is TGTGCCAGCAAAGGACTAGCGGACACCGGGGAGCTGTTTTTT.

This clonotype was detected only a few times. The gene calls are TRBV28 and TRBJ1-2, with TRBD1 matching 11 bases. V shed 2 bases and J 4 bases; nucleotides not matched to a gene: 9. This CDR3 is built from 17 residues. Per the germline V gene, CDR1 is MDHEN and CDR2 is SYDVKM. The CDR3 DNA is TGTGCCAGCAGTTTACGGACAGGGGGCGCGGTGGGCTATGGCTACACCTTC. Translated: CASSLRTGGAVGYGYTF.

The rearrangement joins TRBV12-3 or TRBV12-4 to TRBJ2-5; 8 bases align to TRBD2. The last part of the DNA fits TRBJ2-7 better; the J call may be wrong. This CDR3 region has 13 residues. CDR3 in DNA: TGTGCCATCAACACGGGGGGGCCAGACGAGCAGTACTTC. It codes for CAINTGGPDEQYF.

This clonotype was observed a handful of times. The CDR3: CASSPGTVREAFF. CDR3 bases: TGTGCCAGCAGCCCAGGGACAGTTAGGGAAGCTTTCTTT. The chain couples TRBV7-3 to TRBJ1-1, with 7 bases identical to TRBD1. Trimming took 5 bases from V and 8 from J; bases not matched to a gene: 8. The CDR3 is made up of 13 amino acids. Germline-derived CDR1 and CDR2 are SGHTA and FQGTGA.